The 2 T cell receptor beta chains below all came from one sample that was sequenced in a study of T cells in pancreatic ductal adenocarcinoma. Clones were read by immunoSEQ multiplex PCR, and TCRdb kept only the in-frame ones, dropping some. The data contain about 5,200 clones, roughly 90% of them singletons. Surgery without prior neoadjuvant therapy was the treatment of the selected pancreatic ductal adenocarcinoma patients. The sequencing sample was made of pancreatic tumor tissue. Receptors originate from a human donor with pancreatic ductal adenocarcinoma.

The V and J genes are TRBV15 and TRBJ2-3; D is unresolved. CDR3 length equals 13 residues. The V and J ends lost 0 bases and 5 bases respectively, with 6 bases between them. Germline V gene data show CDR1 as LNHNV and CDR2 as YYDKDF (reference sequence). The CDR3 protein is CATSRDRRDTQYF. CDR3 bases: TGTGCCACCAGCAGAGACAGGAGAGATACGCAGTATTTT.

This sequence joins TRBV9 and TRBJ2-5, with D possibly TRBD2 on 5 matching bases. Germline assignment: CDR1 SGDLS and CDR2 YYNGEE. Trimming removed 4 bases from V and 5 bases from J, with 12 bases in between. The CDR3 has 13 amino acids. CDR3 coding DNA: TGTGCCAGCAGCCCCGGGGTGGGGGAGACCCAGTACTTC. Its protein is CASSPGVGETQYF.